One sample yielded the 29 T cell receptor beta chains listed below, sequenced in a study of cytomegalovirus exposure and HLA in healthy donors. The primer mix had 60 Vbeta and 13 Jbeta primers. Sequencing used immunoSEQ multiplex PCR; TCRdb keeps in-frame clones, though not all of them. The table lists around 95,000 clones, about 76% of them singletons, with 10% in the top ten. What was sequenced was PBMCs. The receptors here all came from a man aged 30 to 39 in good health and CMV-seropositive.

The rearrangement uses TRBV10-1 and TRBJ1-3; TRBD1 matches at 7 bases. This CDR3 spans 18 amino acids. Germline V gene data show CDR1 as WNHNN and CDR2 as SYGVQD (reference sequence). J gave up 0 bases and V 0 bases, and 8 bases lay outside the gene matches. CDR3 protein: CASSESQGPGGSGNTIYF. The CDR3 DNA is TGCGCCAGCAGTGAGTCACAAGGCCCAGGGGGCTCTGGAAACACCATATATTTT.

This CDR3 reads CASSQARAQGSEKLFF. The DNA of the CDR3 is TGCGCCAGCAGCCAAGCACGTGCCCAGGGGAGTGAAAAACTGTTTTTT. The chain is built from TRBV4-3 and TRBJ1-4; TRBD1 is a possible D gene (6 bases). Germline CDR1 is LGHNA and CDR2 is YSLEER. The CDR3 loop spans 16 amino acids. The V end lost 1 base, the J end lost 7 bases, and 16 bases lay between the germline ends.

The gene calls are TRBV5-6 and TRBJ2-5; D might be TRBD2 (6 bases). The CDR3 has 16 residues. Trimming removed 0 bases from V and 2 bases from J, with 14 bases in between. Per germline, CDR1 SGHDT and CDR2 YYEEEE. Here the CDR3 reads CASSLGHSGLQETQYF. In DNA form, the CDR3 reads TGTGCCAGCAGCTTGGGCCATAGCGGACTGCAAGAGACCCAGTACTTC. Full variable domain (missing parts from reference TRBV5-6 and TRBJ2-5): DAGVTQSPTHLIKTRGQQVTLRCSPKSGHDTVSWYQQALGQGPQFIFQYYEEEERQRGNFPDRFSGHQFPNYSSELNVNALLLGDSALYLCASSLGHSGLQETQYFGPGTRLLVL.

CDR3 coding DNA: TGTGCCAGCACCCCACGGGGGGTATCCTATAATTCACCCCTCCACTTT. As protein: CASTPRGVSYNSPLHF. The gene calls are TRBV28 and TRBJ1-6; a weak D match, TRBD1 (5 bases). This CDR3 is 16 amino acids long. Between the trimmed V and J ends, which lost 7 bases and 1 base, there was a span of 14 bases. The germline V gene encodes CDR1 MDHEN and CDR2 SYDVKM.

The genes are TRBV7-9 and TRBJ2-7; weak D call: TRBD2 (6 bases). V was shortened by 2 bases and J by 7 bases, with 18 bases between the two germline ends. Germline loops: CDR1 SEHNR, CDR2 FQNEAQ (reference sequence). The CDR3 spans 15 residues. For the CDR3, the DNA is TGTGCCAGCAGCTTAAGGGCAGGGACCGGGGGTGAGCAGTACTTC. Its translation: CASSLRAGTGGEQYF.

The genes are TRBV18 and TRBJ2-3, with TRBD2 matching over 8 bases. The CDR3 consists of 16 residues. CDR1 and CDR2 (germline): KGHSH, LQKENI. With 6 bases clipped from V and 0 bases from J, the junction kept 8 bases outside the gene matches. CDR3 in DNA: TGTGCCAGCTCCCCATCAGCGGGGGTTAGCACAGATACGCAGTATTTT. It yields the protein CASSPSAGVSTDTQYF.

This sequence joins TRBV19 and TRBJ2-7; D possibly corresponds to TRBD2 (6 bases). The CDR3 runs to 15 residues. The germline gives CDR1 LNHDA, CDR2 SQIVND (reference sequence). With 5 bases removed from V and 3 bases from J, the gap between germline ends came to 17 bases. The CDR3 loop reads CASSGRRSGFYEQYF. CDR3 DNA: TGTGCCAGTAGTGGGAGGAGGTCCGGGTTCTACGAGCAGTACTTC.

As DNA, the CDR3 is TGCGCCAGCAGCTTGGCTCCGCGGGGGGGGCGCAATGAGCAGTTCTTC. As protein: CASSLAPRGGRNEQFF. V is TRBV5-1 and J is TRBJ2-1; 9 bases line up with TRBD2. V dropped 0 bases and J dropped 6; count of bases not matched to a gene: 7. The CDR3 contains 16 residues. The germline gives CDR1 SGHRS, CDR2 YFSETQ.

This chain joins TRBV13 and TRBJ2-7, with 10 bases lining up with TRBD1. The J segment lost 7 bases and the V segment lost 4 bases, leaving 10 bases of the junction unmatched. CDR3 length equals 15 residues. Germline V gene data show CDR1 as PRHDT and CDR2 as FYEKMQ (reference sequence). CDR3 amino acids: CASSSPRQGAREQYF. The CDR3 DNA is TGTGCCAGCAGCTCCCCCCGACAGGGGGCCCGGGAGCAGTACTTC. Using reference TRBV13 and TRBJ2-7 for the parts outside the CDR3, the full variable domain is AAGVIQSPRHLIKEKRETATLKCYPIPRHDTVYWYQQGPGQDPQFLISFYEKMQSDKGSIPDRFSAQQFSDYHSELNMSSLELGDSALYFCASSSPRQGAREQYFGPGTRLTVT.

This chain connects TRBV18 to TRBJ1-2; D unresolved. V was clipped by 3 bases and J by 4 bases, with 18 bases between them. This CDR3 region has 16 residues. CDR1 is KGHSH and CDR2 is LQKENI in the germline V gene. The CDR3 sequence: CASSPTIDTGSYGYTF. The CDR3 nucleotides read TGTGCCAGCTCACCCACCATCGATACGGGATCCTATGGCTACACCTTC.

The chain is built from TRBV14 and TRBJ1-1; D perhaps matches TRBD1 (5 bases). This CDR3 spans 16 amino acids. Germline CDR1 is SGHDN and CDR2 is FVKESK. Trimming took off 2 bases at V and 5 bases at J, with 18 bases between the two ends. CDR3 amino acids: CASSQIPPRGGTEAFF. CDR3 sequence (DNA): TGTGCCAGCAGCCAAATCCCGCCACGGGGGGGAACTGAAGCTTTCTTT.

This clone is a singleton in its sample. V and J are TRBV6-5 and TRBJ2-7, with 8 bases aligning to TRBD1. Germline V CDR1 and CDR2: MNHEY, SVGAGI. Trimming at V came to 0 bases and at J to 3 bases, leaving 7 bases not matched to a gene. CDR3 length equals 16 residues. CDR3 DNA sequence: TGTGCCAGCAGTTACTCTCACAGGGGGTGGTACTACGAGCAGTACTTC. Its protein product is CASSYSHRGWYYEQYF.

This clone appeared a single time. The chain recombines TRBV30 with TRBJ2-3; the D gene is possibly TRBD2 (6 bases). This CDR3 is 14 amino acids long. Trimming removed 2 bases at V and 8 bases at J, with 17 bases between. In germline, CDR1 is GTSNPN, CDR2 SVGIG (reference sequence). CDR3: CAWSSGGPHGTQYF. In nucleotides, the CDR3 is TGTGCCTGGAGTTCCGGGGGTCCCCACGGTACGCAGTATTTT.

The chain is built from TRBV7-9 and TRBJ2-3, with D perhaps TRBD1 (5 bases). Per the germline V gene, CDR1 is SEHNR and CDR2 is FQNEAQ (reference sequence). This CDR3 comprises 13 residues. The germline V and J ends were trimmed by 5 bases and 6 bases, with 12 bases remaining between them. The CDR3, as DNA: TGTGCCAGCAGCAAAAGGGGATACGATACGCAGTATTTT. Translation gives CASSKRGYDTQYF.

The chain employs TRBV5-4 and TRBJ2-5; no clear D gene. Trimming took off 0 bases at V and 3 bases at J, with 9 bases between the two ends. CDR1 SGHNT and CDR2 YYREEE come from the germline V gene (reference sequence). The CDR3 runs 14 residues. CDR3 in DNA: TGTGCCAGCAGCTTGGTTGCAGAAGAAGAGACCCAGTACTTC. It codes for CASSLVAEEETQYF.

This clone was recorded once. CDR3 DNA sequence: TGTGCCAGCAGCGTTTCCGGCGGCGGGGGTGAAAAACTGTTTTTT. Protein product: CASSVSGGGGEKLFF. The chain recombines TRBV9 with TRBJ1-4, with TRBD1 as a possible D gene (5 bases). Looked up from germline, CDR1 is SGDLS and CDR2 is YYNGEE. The V gene lost 2 bases and the J gene lost 7 bases, with 15 bases spanning the gap. The CDR3 contains 15 residues. Variable domain in full (rest from reference TRBV9 and TRBJ1-4): DSGVTQTPKHLITATGQRVTLRCSPRSGDLSVYWYQQSLDQGLQFLIQYYNGEERAKGNILERFSAQQFPDLHSELNLSSLELGDSALYFCASSVSGGGGEKLFFGSGTQLSVL.

The chain combines TRBV15 with TRBJ1-2, with D uncertain. The length of the CDR3 is 16 residues. Germline assignment: CDR1 LNHNV and CDR2 YYDKDF (reference sequence). V was cut by 1 base and J by 1 base, with 13 bases left in between. The CDR3 DNA reads as TGTGCCACCAGCAGAGCTCAAACCGCCAGTAACTATGGCTACACCTTC. This translates into CATSRAQTASNYGYTF.

The chain joins TRBV2 to TRBJ2-1; 13 nucleotides line up with TRBD2. Germline CDR1 is SNHLY and CDR2 is FYNNEI. V lost 9 bases, J lost 9 bases, and 5 bases stayed unmatched. This CDR3 has 13 residues. This CDR3 is CARRLAGGSEQFF. The CDR3 DNA sequence: TGTGCCAGAAGACTAGCGGGGGGAAGTGAGCAGTTCTTC.

The chain recombines TRBV11-3 with TRBJ2-5; tentative D call: TRBD1 (7 bases). V lost 4 bases and J lost 2, with 14 bases in between. In germline, CDR1 is SGHNT, CDR2 YENEEA. This CDR3 is 15 amino acids long. CDR3 coding DNA: TGTGCCAGCAGCTCTCGACAGGGAGGTCAAGAGACCCAGTACTTC. Its protein product is CASSSRQGGQETQYF.

The chain is built from TRBV7-8 and TRBJ1-2; D is possibly TRBD1 (5 bases). Trimming took off 1 base at V and 7 bases at J, with 13 bases between the two ends. This CDR3 spans 14 amino acids. CDR1 is SGHVS and CDR2 is FQNEAQ in the germline V gene. In nucleotides, the CDR3 is TGTGCCAGCAGCTTAGAGCCAAGGGGCCGTGGCTACACCTTC. It encodes CASSLEPRGRGYTF. The full variable domain, in which reference TRBV7-8 and TRBJ1-2 provide the parts outside the CDR3, is GAGVSQSPRYKVAKRGQDVALRCDPISGHVSLFWYQQALGQGPEFLTYFQNEAQLDKSGLPSDRFFAERPEGSVSTLKIQRTQQEDSAVYLCASSLEPRGRGYTFGSGTRLTVV.

There are a few counts of this clone. The chain couples TRBV13 to TRBJ2-3, with 7 positions matching TRBD2. V lost 0 bases to trimming and J lost 4 bases; unmatched junction nucleotides: 10. This CDR3 contains 17 residues. In germline, CDR1 is PRHDT, CDR2 FYEKMQ (reference sequence). CDR3 DNA: TGTGCCAGCAGCTTAGGAGGGGCTAGCGGTTCCCCAGATACGCAGTATTTT. The encoded protein is CASSLGGASGSPDTQYF.

V gene TRBV27 combines with J gene TRBJ2-1, with D possibly matching TRBD2 (6 bases). The CDR3 is 14 residues long. V was shortened by 2 bases and J by 7 bases, with 12 bases between the two germline ends. Germline CDR1 is MNHEY and CDR2 is SMNVEV (reference sequence). The CDR3 sequence is CASSLRGFRNEQFF. Here the CDR3 DNA reads TGTGCCAGCAGTTTACGGGGGTTTCGGAATGAGCAGTTCTTC.

The rearrangement uses TRBV5-1 and TRBJ2-7, with 7 bases lining up with TRBD1. Germline V CDR1 and CDR2: SGHRS, YFSETQ. Unmatched junction bases numbered 13, after V lost 0 bases and J lost 4 bases. The CDR3 contains 17 residues. The CDR3 nucleotides are TGCGCCAGCAGCTTGGGTCCCCTGGACAGGCAGCTGTACGAGCAGTACTTC. The encoded protein is CASSLGPLDRQLYEQYF. The complete variable domain, with remaining parts taken from reference TRBV5-1 and TRBJ2-7, reads KAGVTQTPRYLIKTRGQQVTLSCSPISGHRSVSWYQQTPGQGLQFLFEYFSETQRNKGNFPGRFSGRQFSNSRSEMNVSTLELGDSALYLCASSLGPLDRQLYEQYFGPGTRLTVT.

A few counts support this clone. The junction differs from germline at one of its ends, possibly a read error. This chain uses TRBV6-1 with TRBJ2-3, with 9 bases identical to TRBD2. Per germline, CDR1 MNHNS and CDR2 SASEGT. The CDR3 consists of 16 residues. The CDR3 DNA follows: TGTGCCAGCAGGGAAGCCGGGACTAGCTGGTCAAATACGCAGTATTTT. It is translated as CASREAGTSWSNTQYF.

This clone was recorded only once. The V and J genes are TRBV28 and TRBJ1-2; tentative D call: TRBD1 (6 bases). There are 13 residues in the CDR3. Trimming shortened V by 6 bases and J by 2 bases, and 10 bases separated the two germline ends. From germline, CDR1 is MDHEN and CDR2 SYDVKM. The CDR3 nucleotides read TGTGCCAGCAGGGAACAGGGCAACTATGGCTACACCTTC. Translation gives CASREQGNYGYTF.

This clone was seen more than once but under ten times. This sequence joins TRBV2 and TRBJ2-3, with TRBD2 matching 7 bases. V shed 7 bases and J 6 bases; nucleotides not matched to a gene: 16. This CDR3 is built from 16 residues. Germline values: CDR1 SNHLY, CDR2 FYNNEI. The CDR3 sequence: CASNRRSWRGTDTQYF. The CDR3 DNA is TGTGCCAGCAACCGAAGGTCTTGGCGGGGGACGGATACGCAGTATTTT.

The V gene is TRBV5-1, the J gene TRBJ1-1; D is undetermined. Germline V CDR1 and CDR2: SGHRS, YFSETQ. The CDR3 sequence is 14 residues long. Between the trimmed V and J ends, which lost 7 bases and 0 bases, there was a span of 13 bases. CDR3 DNA: TGCGCCAGCCGCATAACCAGAATGAACACTGAAGCTTTCTTT. Its translation: CASRITRMNTEAFF.

The V gene is TRBV9, the J gene TRBJ2-1; a weak D match, TRBD1 (5 bases). CDR1 and CDR2 (germline): SGDLS, YYNGEE. Deletions cut 3 bases from V and 0 bases from J, with 7 bases between. This CDR3 region has 14 residues. The DNA of the CDR3 is TGTGCCAGCAGCGAGGGGAACTCCTACAATGAGCAGTTCTTC. Protein product: CASSEGNSYNEQFF. Filled out from reference TRBV9 and TRBJ2-1, the complete variable domain reads DSGVTQTPKHLITATGQRVTLRCSPRSGDLSVYWYQQSLDQGLQFLIQYYNGEERAKGNILERFSAQQFPDLHSELNLSSLELGDSALYFCASSEGNSYNEQFFGPGTRLTVL.

The chain combines TRBV29-1 with TRBJ2-7, with 8 bases that match TRBD1. In germline, CDR1 is SQVTM, CDR2 ANQGSEA. V lost 3 bases to trimming and J lost 0 bases; unmatched junction nucleotides: 7. The CDR3 loop spans 15 amino acids. CDR3 nucleotide sequence: TGCAGCGTTGATTCAGGGGGCGCGGGCTCCTACGAGCAGTACTTC. Translated: CSVDSGGAGSYEQYF.